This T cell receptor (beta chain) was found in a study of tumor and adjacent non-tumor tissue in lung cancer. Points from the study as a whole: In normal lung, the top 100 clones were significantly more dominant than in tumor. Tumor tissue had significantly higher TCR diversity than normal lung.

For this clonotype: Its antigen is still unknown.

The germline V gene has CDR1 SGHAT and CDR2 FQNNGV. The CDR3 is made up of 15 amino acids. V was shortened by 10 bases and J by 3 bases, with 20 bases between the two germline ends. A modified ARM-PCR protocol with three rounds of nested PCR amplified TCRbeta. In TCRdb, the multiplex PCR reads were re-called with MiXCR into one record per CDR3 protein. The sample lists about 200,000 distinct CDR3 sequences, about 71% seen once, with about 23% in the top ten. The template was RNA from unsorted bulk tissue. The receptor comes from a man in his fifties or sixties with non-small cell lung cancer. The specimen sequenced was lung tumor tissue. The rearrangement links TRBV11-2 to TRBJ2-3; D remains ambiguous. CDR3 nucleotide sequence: TGTGCCATCTGCCCCGGACGGGCCGGGACAGATACGCAGTATTTT. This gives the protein CAICPGRAGTDTQYF.